The TCR beta chain under discussion was sequenced for a study of CD8 T cells in ankylosing spondylitis. Study outcomes and limitations: Significantly higher representation of disease-linked clones was reported for matched ankylosing spondylitis synovial fluid. A TCR beta motif of fewer than ten highly homologous variants seemed to mark ankylosing spondylitis blood.

TCRdb fed the 5' RACE reads into MiXCR, producing one record per CDR3 protein. This table has around 540,000 distinct CDR3 sequences, approximately 12% appearing once. This clonotype came up a few times. The antigen remains unidentified. Germline lookup yields CDR1 MRHNA and CDR2 SNTAGT. The CDR3 runs to 15 residues. V gave up 4 bases and J gave up 1 base, with 14 bases separating them. The TCR comes from a male donor with ankylosing spondylitis. V gene TRBV6-4 combines with J gene TRBJ2-7; the D call may be TRBD1 or TRBD2 (6 bases each). Source material: blood, either unsorted or a sorted T cell fraction (not recorded which). CDR3 sequence (DNA): TGTGCCAGCAGTGTTCGGGGGCGAGCGTCCTACGAGCAGTACGTC. It is translated as CASSVRGRASYEQYV.